A single sample is the source of the 17 T cell receptor beta chains below, sequenced in a study of T cells after somatic rescue of genetic block. Generated by immunoSEQ multiplex PCR, the TCRdb table keeps only in-frame clones and is missing some. The sample records 110,000 or so clones, 80% to 95% being singletons. Sequencing was done on a sample of peripheral blood mononuclear cells (PBMCs). The receptors come from a woman younger than 35.

V gene TRBV6-1 combines with J gene TRBJ2-7; the match to TRBD2 covers 7 bases. Germline V lookup: CDR1 MNHNS, CDR2 SASEGT. Trimming removed 4 bases from V and 5 bases from J; junction bases left unmatched: 5. The CDR3 runs 13 residues. The CDR3 DNA reads TGTGCCAGCAGTGGACTAGCAGGCCACGAGCAGTACTTC. This encodes CASSGLAGHEQYF.

The rearrangement uses TRBV11-2 and TRBJ2-2; D gene uncertain. CDR3 size: 11 residues. Germline-derived CDR1 and CDR2 are SGHAT and FQNNGV. Trimming removed 6 bases from V and 8 bases from J, with 7 bases in between. CDR3 nucleotide sequence: TGTGCCAGCAGTCCGTGGGGGGAGCTGTTTTTT. Its protein product is CASSPWGELFF.

This chain joins TRBV28 and TRBJ1-1; 10 nucleotides match TRBD1. CDR3 length: 14 amino acids. J gave up 6 bases and V 4 bases, and 5 bases lay outside the gene matches. Germline-derived CDR1 and CDR2 are MDHEN and SYDVKM. CDR3 amino acids: CASSSGQGVSEAFF. The CDR3 nucleotides read TGTGCCAGCAGTTCTGGACAGGGGGTCTCTGAAGCTTTCTTT.

The chain is built from TRBV6-6 and TRBJ2-5, with unresolved D. The germline V and J ends were trimmed by 6 bases and 5 bases, with 10 bases remaining between them. The CDR3 covers 12 residues. Per germline, CDR1 MNHNY and CDR2 SVGAGI (reference sequence). In DNA, the CDR3 is TGTGCCAGCAGCCCAGAGCCGGAGACCCAGTACTTC. Amino acids: CASSPEPETQYF.

V gene TRBV2 combines with J gene TRBJ1-1; TRBD1 matches at 7 bases. In germline, CDR1 is SNHLY, CDR2 FYNNEI. Unmatched junction bases numbered 4, after V lost 6 bases and J lost 0 bases. The CDR3 covers 14 residues. In nucleotides, the CDR3 is TGTGCCAGCAGCCGAACAGGGGTGAACACTGAAGCTTTCTTT. As protein: CASSRTGVNTEAFF.

The chain combines TRBV5-1 with TRBJ2-2, with 9 bases matching TRBD1. V shed 4 bases and J 4 bases; nucleotides not matched to a gene: 11. The CDR3 sequence is 17 residues long. CDR1 is SGHRS, CDR2 YFSETQ, per germline. This CDR3 reads CASSNGIRDRVTGELFF. Here the CDR3 DNA reads TGCGCCAGCAGCAATGGAATCCGGGACAGGGTCACCGGGGAGCTGTTTTTT.

The chain links TRBV7-2 to TRBJ2-3, with D perhaps matching TRBD1 (5 bases). Germline assignment: CDR1 SGHTA and CDR2 FQGNSA. This CDR3 region has 15 residues. V lost 1 base, J lost 3 bases, and 11 bases lay in between. The CDR3 spells CASSLVQGPTDTQYF. CDR3 sequence (DNA): TGTGCCAGCAGCTTAGTTCAGGGCCCTACAGATACGCAGTATTTT.

The V call is TRBV9, the J call TRBJ2-3; a weak D match, TRBD2 (6 bases). Germline V gene lookup returns CDR1 SGDLS and CDR2 YYNGEE. The CDR3 length is 16 residues. V was clipped by 0 bases and J by 0 bases, with 11 bases between them. The CDR3 here is CASSVALAASTDTQYF. The CDR3 DNA reads TGTGCCAGCAGCGTAGCCTTAGCGGCTAGCACAGATACGCAGTATTTT.

The chain couples TRBV10-3 to TRBJ2-7; TRBD1 matches 11 bases. V shed 3 bases and J 4 bases; nucleotides not matched to a gene: 5. Germline CDR1 is ENHRY and CDR2 is SYGVKD. This CDR3 region has 15 residues. The CDR3 nucleotides are TGTGCCATCAGTGACCCCGGGACAGGGGGATACGAGCAGTACTTC. Amino acids: CAISDPGTGGYEQYF.

The chain recombines TRBV6-1 with TRBJ2-1, with D possibly being TRBD1 (6 bases). V was trimmed by 5 bases and J by 16 bases, leaving 15 bases between them. Germline V CDR1 and CDR2: MNHNS, SASEGT. CDR3 length: 11 amino acids. The CDR3 DNA follows: TGTGCCAGCAGTTATAACAGGGAATTATTCTTC. This gives the protein CASSYNRELFF.

This clone turned up a few times. As DNA, the CDR3 is TGCGCCAGCAGCTTGGCCCCCCTCTACGAGCAGTACTTC. It translates to CASSLAPLYEQYF. V gene TRBV5-1 combines with J gene TRBJ2-7; D gene unclear. V lost 0 bases and J 3 bases, leaving 7 bases between the germline ends. CDR1 and CDR2 from the germline V gene are SGHRS and YFSETQ. The CDR3 totals 13 residues. The whole variable domain, remainder taken from reference TRBV5-1 and TRBJ2-7, is KAGVTQTPRYLIKTRGQQVTLSCSPISGHRSVSWYQQTPGQGLQFLFEYFSETQRNKGNFPGRFSGRQFSNSRSEMNVSTLELGDSALYLCASSLAPLYEQYFGPGTRLTVT.

This clone was detected only a few times. The genes are TRBV7-2 and TRBJ1-1, with D unclear. Germline CDR1 is SGHTA and CDR2 is FQGNSA. The CDR3 spans 13 residues. Trimming pared 3 bases from V and 1 base from J, leaving 6 bases between. DNA for the CDR3: TGTGCCAGCAGCTTCGCACCGAACACTGAAGCTTTCTTT. Translating it yields CASSFAPNTEAFF.

This chain uses TRBV5-1 with TRBJ1-2; 10 bases align to TRBD1. Germline CDR1 reads SGHRS; CDR2 reads YFSETQ. Trimming at V came to 2 bases and at J to 4 bases, leaving 14 bases not matched to a gene. The CDR3 spans 18 residues. The CDR3 reads CASSFQPGQGPGSYGYTF. The CDR3 DNA sequence: TGCGCCAGCAGCTTTCAACCGGGACAGGGGCCGGGTTCCTATGGCTACACCTTC.

V gene TRBV9 combines with J gene TRBJ2-5; TRBD2 matches at 7 bases. The germline V gene has CDR1 SGDLS and CDR2 YYNGEE. The junction had 6 bases not matched to a gene; V was cut back by 0 bases and J by 1 base. This CDR3 is 16 amino acids long. In DNA, the CDR3 is TGTGCCAGCAGCGTAGGAGGACCGGGGGGCCAAGAGACCCAGTACTTC. Translation: CASSVGGPGGQETQYF.

The chain combines TRBV4-2 with TRBJ2-5; D is possibly TRBD1 (5 bases). Germline-derived CDR1 and CDR2 are LGHNA and YNFKEQ. The V and J ends lost 0 bases and 1 base respectively, with 15 bases between them. CDR3 size: 17 residues. The CDR3 loop reads CASSQEAGPDLQETQYF. The CDR3 nucleotides read TGTGCCAGCAGCCAAGAGGCAGGGCCAGATCTCCAAGAGACCCAGTACTTC.

This sequence joins TRBV5-1 and TRBJ2-7, with 7 nucleotides matching TRBD1. This CDR3 has 16 residues. CDR1 is SGHRS, CDR2 YFSETQ, per germline. Trimming removed 0 bases from V and 4 bases from J; junction bases left unmatched: 10. CDR3 in amino acids: CASSLETGSWVYEQYF. CDR3 bases: TGCGCCAGCAGCTTGGAGACAGGGTCCTGGGTTTACGAGCAGTACTTC.

This clone occurred a few times. The rearrangement links TRBV28 to TRBJ1-1; the D gene is possibly TRBD1 (6 bases). Germline V gene sequence: CDR1 MDHEN, CDR2 SYDVKM. The V and J ends lost 7 bases and 4 bases respectively, with 7 bases between them. The CDR3 contains 11 residues. The CDR3 nucleotides are TGTGCCAGCAAAGGGGGCACTGAAGCTTTCTTT. Translation: CASKGGTEAFF.